This T cell receptor beta chain was identified during a study of identical twins. This clonotype has more than one count but fewer than ten. Its antigen remains unknown. Findings and limits, study-wide: Twin-shared out-of-frame alpha sequences were enriched for low generation probability.

TCRdb called the 5' RACE reads again in MiXCR, with one record for every CDR3 protein. The repertoire holds roughly 250,000 distinct CDR3 sequences, with about 7.5% as singletons. These data also formed part of another study, on yellow fever vaccine responses in identical twins. That paper adds: Twins' vaccine T cell response reportedly seemed partly convergent, partly personalized.

The origin of this receptor is a woman in her late teens or twenties in good health. The sequenced sample consisted of CD8+ T cells sorted from blood.

The CDR3 DNA is TGTGCCAGCAGTCCAAGCGGGGCGCTCACAGATACGCAGTATTTT. This codes for CASSPSGALTDTQYF. The J gene is TRBJ2-3, the V gene TRBV6-1, with TRBD2 matching over 7 bases. The CDR3 is 15 amino acids. The V and J ends lost 5 bases and 2 bases, in that order; junction bases with no gene match: 7. From germline, CDR1 is MNHNS and CDR2 SASEGT.